This T cell receptor beta chain was captured in a study of blood T cell repertoires in COVID-19. As for the study in general: Acute and convalescent COVID-19 samples came from the United States, Italy and Spain. The analysed material was cDNA or gDNA that came from T cells, B-cell-depleted T cells, or PBMCs.

In the original workflow: Using reference gene primer amplification, nucleated cell counts were estimated. Sequencing was performed with immunoSEQ multiplex PCR; in TCRdb, only in-frame clones are kept and a portion is missing. V, J and clone size are those of that table, while D and trimming were read from the DNA. The data hold approximately 97,000 clones, with roughly nine tenths observed a single time. Sequenced material: peripheral blood. This TCR was sampled from a man aged 45-65 years with active COVID-19.

In nucleotides, the CDR3 is TGTGCCAGCAGCTTCCGGGACAGAACTGAAGCTTTCTTT. It encodes CASSFRDRTEAFF. V and J are TRBV5-6 and TRBJ1-1; 7 bases align to TRBD1. The CDR3 contains 13 residues. The germline V gene encodes CDR1 SGHDT and CDR2 YYEEEE. Trimming removed 2 bases from V and 5 bases from J; junction bases left unmatched: 3. Looking up the rest from reference TRBV5-6 and TRBJ1-1 gives the full variable domain: DAGVTQSPTHLIKTRGQQVTLRCSPKSGHDTVSWYQQALGQGPQFIFQYYEEEERQRGNFPDRFSGHQFPNYSSELNVNALLLGDSALYLCASSFRDRTEAFFGQGTRLTVV.